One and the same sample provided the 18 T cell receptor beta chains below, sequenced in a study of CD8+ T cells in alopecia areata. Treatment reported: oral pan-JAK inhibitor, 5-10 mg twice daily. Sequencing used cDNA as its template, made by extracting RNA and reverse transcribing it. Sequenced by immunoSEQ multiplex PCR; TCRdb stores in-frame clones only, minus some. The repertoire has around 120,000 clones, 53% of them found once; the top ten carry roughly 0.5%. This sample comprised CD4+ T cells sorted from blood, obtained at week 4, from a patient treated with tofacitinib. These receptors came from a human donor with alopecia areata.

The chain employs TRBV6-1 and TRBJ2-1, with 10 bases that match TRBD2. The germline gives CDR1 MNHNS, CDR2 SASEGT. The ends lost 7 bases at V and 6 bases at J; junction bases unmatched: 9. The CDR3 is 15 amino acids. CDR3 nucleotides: TGTGCCAGCACTCCTGGGGCTAGCGGGGGCAATGAGCAGTTCTTC. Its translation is CASTPGASGGNEQFF.

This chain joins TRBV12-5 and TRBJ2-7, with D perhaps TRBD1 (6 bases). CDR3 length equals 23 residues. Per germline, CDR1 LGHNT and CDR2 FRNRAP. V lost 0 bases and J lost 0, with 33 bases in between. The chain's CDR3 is CASGLVSQAMTTVDRKASYEQYF. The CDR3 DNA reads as TGTGCTAGTGGTTTGGTATCTCAAGCCATGACAACCGTTGACAGGAAAGCCTCCTACGAGCAGTACTTC.

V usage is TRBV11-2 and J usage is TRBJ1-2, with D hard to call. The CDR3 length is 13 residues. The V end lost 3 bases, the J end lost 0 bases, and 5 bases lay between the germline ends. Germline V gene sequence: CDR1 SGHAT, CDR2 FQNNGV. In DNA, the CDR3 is TGTGCCAGCAGCTTGGGTGCTAACTATGGCTACACCTTC. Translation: CASSLGANYGYTF.

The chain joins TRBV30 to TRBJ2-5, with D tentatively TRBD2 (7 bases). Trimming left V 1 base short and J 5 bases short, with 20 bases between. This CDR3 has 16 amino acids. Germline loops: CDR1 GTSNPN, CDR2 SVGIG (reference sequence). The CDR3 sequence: CAWSGGASGSLETQYF. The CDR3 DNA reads TGTGCCTGGAGTGGGGGGGCTAGCGGCTCGCTGGAGACCCAGTACTTC.

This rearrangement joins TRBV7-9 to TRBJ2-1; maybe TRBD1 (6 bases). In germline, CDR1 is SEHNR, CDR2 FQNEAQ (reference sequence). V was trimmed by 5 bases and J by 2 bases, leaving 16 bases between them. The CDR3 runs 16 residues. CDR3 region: CASSPNRERTYNEQFF. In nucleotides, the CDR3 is TGTGCCAGCAGCCCAAACAGGGAGAGGACCTACAATGAGCAGTTCTTC.

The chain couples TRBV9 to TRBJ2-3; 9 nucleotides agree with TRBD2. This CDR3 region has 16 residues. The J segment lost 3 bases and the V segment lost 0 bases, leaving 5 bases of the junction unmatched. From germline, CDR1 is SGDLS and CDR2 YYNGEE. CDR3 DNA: TGTGCCAGCAGCGTAGATAGCGGGAGCCGAACAGATACGCAGTATTTT. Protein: CASSVDSGSRTDTQYF.

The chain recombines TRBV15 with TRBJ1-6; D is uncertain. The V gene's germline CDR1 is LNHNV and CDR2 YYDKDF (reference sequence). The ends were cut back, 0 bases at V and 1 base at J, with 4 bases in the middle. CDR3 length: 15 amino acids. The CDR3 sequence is CATSREDSYNSPLHF. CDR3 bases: TGTGCCACCAGCAGAGAGGATTCCTATAATTCACCCCTCCACTTT.

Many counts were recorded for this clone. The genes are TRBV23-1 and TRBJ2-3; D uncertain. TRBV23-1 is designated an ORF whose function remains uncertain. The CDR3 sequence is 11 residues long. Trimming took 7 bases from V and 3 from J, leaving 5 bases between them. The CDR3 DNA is TGCGCCAGCAACCATACAGATACGCAGTATTTT. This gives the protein CASNHTDTQYF.

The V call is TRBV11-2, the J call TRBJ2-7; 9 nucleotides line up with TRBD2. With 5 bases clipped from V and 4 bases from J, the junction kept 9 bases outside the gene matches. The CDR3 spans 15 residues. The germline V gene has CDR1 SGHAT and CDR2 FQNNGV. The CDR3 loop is CASSPIAGAGYEQYF. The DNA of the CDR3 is TGTGCCAGCAGCCCAATAGCGGGGGCAGGATACGAGCAGTACTTC.

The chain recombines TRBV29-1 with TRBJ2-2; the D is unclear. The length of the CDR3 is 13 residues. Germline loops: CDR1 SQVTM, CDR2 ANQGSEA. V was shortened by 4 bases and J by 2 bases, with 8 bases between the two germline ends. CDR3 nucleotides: TGCAGCGTTGTAACATCAAACACCGGGGAGCTGTTTTTT. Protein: CSVVTSNTGELFF.

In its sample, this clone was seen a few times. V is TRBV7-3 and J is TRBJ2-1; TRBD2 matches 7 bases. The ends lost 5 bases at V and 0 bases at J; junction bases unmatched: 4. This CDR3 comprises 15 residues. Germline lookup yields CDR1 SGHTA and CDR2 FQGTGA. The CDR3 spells CASSPAGYSYNEQFF. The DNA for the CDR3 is TGTGCCAGCAGCCCAGCGGGGTACTCCTACAATGAGCAGTTCTTC.

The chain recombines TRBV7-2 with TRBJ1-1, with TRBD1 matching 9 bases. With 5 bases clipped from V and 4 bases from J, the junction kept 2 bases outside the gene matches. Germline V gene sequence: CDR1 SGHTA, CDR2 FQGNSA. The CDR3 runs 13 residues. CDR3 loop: CASSAQGATEAFF. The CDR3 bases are TGTGCCAGCAGCGCACAGGGGGCCACTGAAGCTTTCTTT. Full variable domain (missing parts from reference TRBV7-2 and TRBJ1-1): GAGVSQSPSNKVTEKGKDVELRCDPISGHTALYWYRQSLGQGLEFLIYFQGNSAPDKSGLPSDRFSAERTGGSVSTLTIQRTQQEDSAVYLCASSAQGATEAFFGQGTRLTVV.

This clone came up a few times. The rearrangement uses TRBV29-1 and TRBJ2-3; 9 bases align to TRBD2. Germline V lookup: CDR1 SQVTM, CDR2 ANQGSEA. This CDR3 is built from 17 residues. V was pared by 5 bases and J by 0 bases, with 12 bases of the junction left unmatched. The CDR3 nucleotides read TGCAGCGTTCCATCCGCCGGGACTAGCTCTAGCACAGATACGCAGTATTTT. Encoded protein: CSVPSAGTSSSTDTQYF.

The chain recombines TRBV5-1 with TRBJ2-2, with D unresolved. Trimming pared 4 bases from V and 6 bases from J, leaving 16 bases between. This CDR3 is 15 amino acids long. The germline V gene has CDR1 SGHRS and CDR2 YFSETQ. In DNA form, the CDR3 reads TGCGCCAGCAGCCCCTCGCCGGGTTCTGCCGGGGAGCTGTTTTTT. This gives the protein CASSPSPGSAGELFF.

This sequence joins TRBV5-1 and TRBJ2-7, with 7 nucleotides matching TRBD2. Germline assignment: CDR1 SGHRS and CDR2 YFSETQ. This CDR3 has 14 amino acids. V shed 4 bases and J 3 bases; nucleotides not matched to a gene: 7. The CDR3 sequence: CASSVAGDLYEQYF. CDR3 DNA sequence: TGCGCCAGCAGCGTGGCGGGGGACCTCTACGAGCAGTACTTC. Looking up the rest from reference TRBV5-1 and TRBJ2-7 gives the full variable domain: KAGVTQTPRYLIKTRGQQVTLSCSPISGHRSVSWYQQTPGQGLQFLFEYFSETQRNKGNFPGRFSGRQFSNSRSEMNVSTLELGDSALYLCASSVAGDLYEQYFGPGTRLTVT.

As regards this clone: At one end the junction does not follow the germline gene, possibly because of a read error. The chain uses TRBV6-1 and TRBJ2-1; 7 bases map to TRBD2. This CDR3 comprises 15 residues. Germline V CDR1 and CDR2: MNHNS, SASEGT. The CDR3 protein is CASSDASGSYSEQFF. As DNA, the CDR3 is TGTGCCAGCAGTGACGCTAGCGGCTCCTACAGTGAGCAGTTCTTC.

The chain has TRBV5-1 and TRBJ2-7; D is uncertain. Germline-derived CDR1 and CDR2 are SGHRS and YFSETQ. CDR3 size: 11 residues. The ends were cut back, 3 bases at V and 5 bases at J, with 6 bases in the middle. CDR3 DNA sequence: TGCGCCAGCAGCTCCAGCAACGAGCAGTACTTC. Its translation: CASSSSNEQYF. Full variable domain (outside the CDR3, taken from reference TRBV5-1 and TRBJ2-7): KAGVTQTPRYLIKTRGQQVTLSCSPISGHRSVSWYQQTPGQGLQFLFEYFSETQRNKGNFPGRFSGRQFSNSRSEMNVSTLELGDSALYLCASSSSNEQYFGPGTRLTVT.

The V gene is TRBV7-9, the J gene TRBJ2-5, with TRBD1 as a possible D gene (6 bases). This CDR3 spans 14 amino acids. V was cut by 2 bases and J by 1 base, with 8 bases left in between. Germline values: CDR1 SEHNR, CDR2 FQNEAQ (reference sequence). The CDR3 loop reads CASSLRDTQETQYF. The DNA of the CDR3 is TGTGCCAGCAGCTTAAGGGACACCCAAGAGACCCAGTACTTC.